A single sample is the source of the 2 T cell receptor beta chains below, sequenced in a study of blood T cell repertoires in COVID-19. Measured with immunoSEQ multiplex PCR; TCRdb has only the in-frame clones, and not every one. This table has 440,000 or so clones, about 89% appearing once. The sequenced sample consisted of peripheral blood. These receptors all come from a woman aged 40-49 years with COVID-19, enrolled during active disease.

The chain carries TRBV30 and TRBJ2-7, with D perhaps TRBD2 (5 bases). The germline V gene encodes CDR1 GTSNPN and CDR2 SVGIG (reference sequence). The CDR3 loop spans 13 amino acids. V was trimmed by 3 bases and J by 4 bases, leaving 13 bases between them. As DNA, the CDR3 is TGTGCCTGGAGCGATGGACTGACATACGAGCAGTACTTC. Amino acids: CAWSDGLTYEQYF.

The chain recombines TRBV3-1 (or the pseudogene TRBV3-2) with TRBJ1-4; D is uncertain. Deletions cut 0 bases from V and 8 bases from J, with 16 bases between. Germline CDR1 and CDR2: LGHDT and YNNKEL (reference sequence). This CDR3 is built from 16 residues. Here the CDR3 reads CASSQDRRALWEKLFF. Here the CDR3 DNA reads TGTGCCAGCAGCCAAGATCGGCGGGCCCTTTGGGAAAAACTGTTTTTT.